The source of this T cell receptor beta chain is a study of T cell repertoires in aging, cancer and after chemotherapy. As for the study in general: The whole study produced a dataset of roughly 8.8 million TCR reads. Broader study findings: Untreated cancer patients had significantly lower blood TCR diversity than age-matched healthy donors. In healthy donors, age-related TCR diversity loss mainly reflected lost richness.

TRB rearrangements spanning V, D and J were amplified using mixed TRB-A/B primers. One entry per CDR3 protein results from TCRdb running MiXCR on the multiplex PCR reads. Among about 2,700 distinct CDR3 sequences listed, approximately 24% were seen once. TCR beta rearrangements were amplified from peripheral blood genomic DNA. There are 15 residues in the CDR3. Germline V gives CDR1 MDHEN, CDR2 SYDVKM. Deletions cut 2 bases from V and 0 bases from J, with 10 bases between. A word on this clonotype: Its specificity is unknown.

Material: blood. V usage is TRBV28 and J usage is TRBJ1-2; a possible D gene is TRBD1 (5 bases). This receptor was identified in a human donor with a solid tumor. The chain's CDR3 is CASSLGGSSNYGYTF. CDR3 nucleotides: TGTGCCAGCAGTTTAGGGGGTTCCTCTAACTATGGCTACACCTTC.